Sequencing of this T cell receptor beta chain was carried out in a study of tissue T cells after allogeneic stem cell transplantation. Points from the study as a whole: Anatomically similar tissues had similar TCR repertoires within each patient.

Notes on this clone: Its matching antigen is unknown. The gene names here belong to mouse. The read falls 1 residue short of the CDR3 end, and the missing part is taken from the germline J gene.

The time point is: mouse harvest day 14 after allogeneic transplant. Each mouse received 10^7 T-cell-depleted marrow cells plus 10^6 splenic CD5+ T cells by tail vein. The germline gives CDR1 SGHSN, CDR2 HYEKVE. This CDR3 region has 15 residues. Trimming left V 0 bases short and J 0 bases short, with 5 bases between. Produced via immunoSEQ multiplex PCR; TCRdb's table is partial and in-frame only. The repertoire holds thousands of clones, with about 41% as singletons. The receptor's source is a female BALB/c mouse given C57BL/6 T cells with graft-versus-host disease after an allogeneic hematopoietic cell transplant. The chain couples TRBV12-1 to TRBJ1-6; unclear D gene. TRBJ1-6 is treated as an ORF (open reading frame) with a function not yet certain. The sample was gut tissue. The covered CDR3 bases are TGTGCCAGCTCTCTCTCGGGTTCCTATAATTCGCCCCTCTAC. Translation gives CASSLSGSYNSPLY. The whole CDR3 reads CASSLSGSYNSPLYF.